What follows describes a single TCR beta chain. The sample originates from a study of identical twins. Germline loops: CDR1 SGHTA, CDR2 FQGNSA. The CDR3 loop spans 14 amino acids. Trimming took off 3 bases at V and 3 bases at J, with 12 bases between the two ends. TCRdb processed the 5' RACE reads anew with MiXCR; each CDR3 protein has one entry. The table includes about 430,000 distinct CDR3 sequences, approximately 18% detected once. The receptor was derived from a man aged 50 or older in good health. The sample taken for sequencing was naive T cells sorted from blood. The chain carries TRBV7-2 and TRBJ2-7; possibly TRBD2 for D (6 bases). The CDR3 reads CASSFDGSFYEQYF. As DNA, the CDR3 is TGTGCCAGCAGCTTCGACGGGAGCTTCTACGAGCAGTACTTC.